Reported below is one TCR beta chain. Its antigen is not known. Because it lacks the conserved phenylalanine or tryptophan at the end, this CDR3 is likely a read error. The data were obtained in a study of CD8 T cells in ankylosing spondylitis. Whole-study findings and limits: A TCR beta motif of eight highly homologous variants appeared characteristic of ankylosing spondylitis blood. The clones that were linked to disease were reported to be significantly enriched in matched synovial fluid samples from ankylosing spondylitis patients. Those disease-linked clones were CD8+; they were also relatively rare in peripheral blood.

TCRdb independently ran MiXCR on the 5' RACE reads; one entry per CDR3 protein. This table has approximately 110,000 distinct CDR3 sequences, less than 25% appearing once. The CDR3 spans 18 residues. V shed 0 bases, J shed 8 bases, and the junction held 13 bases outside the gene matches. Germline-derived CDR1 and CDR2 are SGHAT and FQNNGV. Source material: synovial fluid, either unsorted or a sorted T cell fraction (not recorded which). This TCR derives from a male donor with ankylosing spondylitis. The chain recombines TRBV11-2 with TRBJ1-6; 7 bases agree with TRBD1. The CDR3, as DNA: TGTGCCAGCAGCTTAGATCAAGGGGGCTGGGGTGGTGATTCACCCCTCCACCTT. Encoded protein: CASSLDQGGWGGDSPLHL.